A single sample gave rise to the 20 T cell receptor beta chains below, sequenced in a study of T cells expressing NK-cell markers. TCRdb re-called the 5' RACE reads; one entry per CDR3 protein, DNA not given. The sample table sets out a few hundred thousand distinct CDR3 sequences. Sequencing used blood T cells: a sorted CD56 or NKG2C T cell subset, CD4+ or CD8+ T cells, or bulk PBMC T cells (not recorded which). These receptors came from a woman in her forties or fifties in good health.

The chain employs TRBV12-3 or TRBV12-4 and TRBJ2-3. CDR3 size: 18 residues. CDR3 loop: CASSLDSARRSLADTQYF.

This rearrangement joins TRBV3-1 to TRBJ2-1; absent DNA, TCRdb's TRBD1 call cannot be checked. CDR3 length: 17 residues. In germline, CDR1 is LGHDT, CDR2 YNNKEL (reference sequence). The CDR3 loop reads CASSPADRTFGYNEQFF.

The genes are TRBV15 and TRBJ2-1; TCRdb outputs TRBD1, but without DNA this stays unchecked. The CDR3 runs to 17 residues. The V gene's germline CDR1 is LNHNV and CDR2 YYDKDF (reference sequence). CDR3 protein: CATSRERGGTRMYEQFF.

The genes are TRBV6-5 and TRBJ1-3; there is no DNA to check the TCRdb D call of TRBD1. The CDR3 consists of 15 residues. CDR1 is MNHEY and CDR2 is SVGAGI in the germline V gene. The chain's CDR3 is CASSRSGGLGNTIYF.

This chain joins TRBV19 and TRBJ2-7; TCRdb lists TRBD1, though no DNA is available to test this call. The CDR3 is 17 amino acids. In germline, CDR1 is LNHDA, CDR2 SQIVND (reference sequence). Here the CDR3 reads CASSLLRPGSPLLEQYF.

The CDR3 sequence is CSASPGRAHDTQYF. The chain links TRBV20-1 to TRBJ2-3; the D call from TCRdb, TRBD2, cannot be confirmed without DNA. Germline V CDR1 and CDR2: DFQATT, SNEGSKA (reference sequence). The CDR3 covers 14 residues.

The chain carries TRBV11-2 and TRBJ2-3; TCRdb picks TRBD1, but there is no DNA to check that call. The CDR3 has 16 amino acids. Germline CDR1 is SGHAT and CDR2 is FQNNGV. The CDR3: CASSLLQGESTDTQYF. Full variable domain (outside the CDR3, taken from reference TRBV11-2 and TRBJ2-3): EAGVAQSPRYKIIEKRQSVAFWCNPISGHATLYWYQQILGQGPKLLIQFQNNGVVDDSQLPKDRFSAERLKGVDSTLKIQPAKLEDSAVYLCASSLLQGESTDTQYFGPGTRLTVL.

The CDR3 is CSARASGRGNTGELFF. V gene TRBV20-1 combines with J gene TRBJ2-2; TCRdb names TRBD2, which stays unverified in the absence of DNA. Looked up from germline, CDR1 is DFQATT and CDR2 is SNEGSKA (reference sequence). This CDR3 spans 16 amino acids.

The CDR3 region is CASSLGLLSGNTIYF. V usage is TRBV11-2 and J usage is TRBJ1-3. This CDR3 contains 15 residues. CDR1 and CDR2 from the germline V gene are SGHAT and FQNNGV.

The chain has TRBV6-6 and TRBJ1-3; the TCRdb D gene call, TRBD1, has no DNA to confirm it. Germline CDR1 and CDR2: MNHNY and SVGAGI (reference sequence). The CDR3 is 14 amino acids. The chain's CDR3 is CAISQGARGNTIYF.

The rearrangement joins TRBV27 to TRBJ2-6; the TCRdb call, TRBD2, lacks DNA for checking. The CDR3 covers 16 residues. The germline V gene encodes CDR1 MNHEY and CDR2 SMNVEV (reference sequence). The CDR3 region is CASGPARGSGANVLTF.

The rearrangement joins TRBV20-1 to TRBJ2-4; without DNA, the TCRdb call of TRBD2 cannot be checked. The CDR3 extends over 14 amino acids. In germline, CDR1 is DFQATT, CDR2 SNEGSKA (reference sequence). The CDR3 loop reads CSATVSSGRDIQYF.

The chain uses TRBV7-7 and TRBJ2-5; TCRdb designates TRBD1, a call that cannot be tested without DNA. The CDR3 spans 16 residues. Germline CDR1 SSHAT, CDR2 FNYEAQ (reference sequence). The CDR3 is CASSLGRDGARGTQYF.

The V gene is TRBV24-1, the J gene TRBJ2-4; TCRdb's D call, TRBD1, is unchecked because there is no DNA. This CDR3 is 16 amino acids long. Germline-derived CDR1 and CDR2 are KGHDR and SFDVKD. CDR3 in amino acids: CATSEGGTGPRNIQYF.

J is TRBJ2-5 and V is TRBV11-2; absent DNA, TCRdb's TRBD2 call cannot be checked. Germline CDR1 reads SGHAT; CDR2 reads FQNNGV. This CDR3 has 15 amino acids. The CDR3 sequence is CASSTGRGGWETQYF.

V is TRBV6-1 and J is TRBJ1-1; the D gene TCRdb calls, TRBD1, cannot be checked with no DNA. This CDR3 comprises 12 residues. CDR1 MNHNS and CDR2 SASEGT come from the germline V gene. The CDR3 protein is CASGIRGTEAFF.

This chain uses TRBV5-1 with TRBJ2-5. This CDR3 comprises 15 residues. The V gene's germline CDR1 is SGHRS and CDR2 YFSETQ. The CDR3 here is CASSLQTANQETQYF.

The rearrangement links TRBV19 to TRBJ2-3. The V gene's germline CDR1 is LNHDA and CDR2 SQIVND (reference sequence). The CDR3 length is 17 residues. Here the CDR3 reads CASSITAILNRTDTQYF.

The genes are TRBV5-1 and TRBJ2-2; TCRdb returns TRBD1, unconfirmable since there is no DNA. Germline loops: CDR1 SGHRS, CDR2 YFSETQ. CDR3 length: 14 amino acids. The chain's CDR3 is CASSPAPVPGELFF.

The chain recombines TRBV6-1 with TRBJ2-1; absent DNA, TCRdb's TRBD2 call cannot be checked. From germline, CDR1 is MNHNS and CDR2 SASEGT. The CDR3 is 18 residues long. CDR3 residues: CASAIRVAAGGNYNEQFF.